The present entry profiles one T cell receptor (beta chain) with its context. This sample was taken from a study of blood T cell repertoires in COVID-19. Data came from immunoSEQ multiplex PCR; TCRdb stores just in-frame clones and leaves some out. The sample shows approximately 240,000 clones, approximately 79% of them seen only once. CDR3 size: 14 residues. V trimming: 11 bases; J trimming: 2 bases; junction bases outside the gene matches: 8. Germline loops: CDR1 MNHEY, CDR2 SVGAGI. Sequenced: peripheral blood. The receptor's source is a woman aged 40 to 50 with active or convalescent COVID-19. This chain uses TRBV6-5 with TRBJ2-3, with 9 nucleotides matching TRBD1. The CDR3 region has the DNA TGTGCCTCCTTACACAGGGGGCTCACAGATACGCAGTATTTT. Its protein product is CASLHRGLTDTQYF.